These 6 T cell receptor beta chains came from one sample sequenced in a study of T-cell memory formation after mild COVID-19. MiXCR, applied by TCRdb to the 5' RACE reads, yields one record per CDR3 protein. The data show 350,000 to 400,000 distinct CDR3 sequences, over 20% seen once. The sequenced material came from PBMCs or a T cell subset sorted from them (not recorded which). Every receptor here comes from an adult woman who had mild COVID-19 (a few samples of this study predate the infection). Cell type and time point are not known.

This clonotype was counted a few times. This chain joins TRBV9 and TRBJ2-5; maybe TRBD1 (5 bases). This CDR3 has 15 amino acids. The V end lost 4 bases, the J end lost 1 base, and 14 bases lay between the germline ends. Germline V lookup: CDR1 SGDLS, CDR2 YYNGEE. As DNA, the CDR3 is TGTGCCAGCAGCATTCATCAAAGGGGCCAAGAGACCCAGTACTTC. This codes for CASSIHQRGQETQYF.

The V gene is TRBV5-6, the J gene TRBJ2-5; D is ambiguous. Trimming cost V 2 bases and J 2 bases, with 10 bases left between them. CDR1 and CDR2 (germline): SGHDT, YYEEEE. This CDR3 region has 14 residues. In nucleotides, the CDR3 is TGTGCCAGCAGCTTAAGGGTTGGGCAAGAGACCCAGTACTTC. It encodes CASSLRVGQETQYF.

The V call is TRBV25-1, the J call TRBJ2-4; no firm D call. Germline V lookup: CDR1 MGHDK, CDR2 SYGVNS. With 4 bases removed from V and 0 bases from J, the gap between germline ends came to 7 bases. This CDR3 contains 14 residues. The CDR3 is CASSGVGAKNIQYF. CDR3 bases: TGTGCCAGCAGTGGAGTTGGAGCCAAAAACATTCAGTACTTC.

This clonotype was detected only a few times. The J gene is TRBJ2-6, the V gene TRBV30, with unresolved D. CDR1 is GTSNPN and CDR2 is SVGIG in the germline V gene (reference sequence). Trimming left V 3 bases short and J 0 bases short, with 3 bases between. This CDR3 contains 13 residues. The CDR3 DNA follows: TGTGCCTGGAGGAACTCTGGGGCCAACGTCCTGACTTTC. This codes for CAWRNSGANVLTF.

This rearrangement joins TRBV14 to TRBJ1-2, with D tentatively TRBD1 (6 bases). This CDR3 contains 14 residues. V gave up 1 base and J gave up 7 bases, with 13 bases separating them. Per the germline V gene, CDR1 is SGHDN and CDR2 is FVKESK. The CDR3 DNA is TGTGCCAGCAGCCAAGCCCTGAAGACAGGTGGCTACACCTTC. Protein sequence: CASSQALKTGGYTF.

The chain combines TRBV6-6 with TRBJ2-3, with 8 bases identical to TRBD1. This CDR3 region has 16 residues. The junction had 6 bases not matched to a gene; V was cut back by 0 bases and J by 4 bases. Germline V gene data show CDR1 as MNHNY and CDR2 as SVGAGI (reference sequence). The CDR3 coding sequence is TGTGCCAGCAGTTACTCCCTAGGACAGGGTGCAGATACGCAGTATTTT. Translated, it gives CASSYSLGQGADTQYF.